Listed here is a single TCR beta chain. These data originate in a study of T cell responses to AZD1222 COVID-19 vaccine. Profiling relied on immunoSEQ multiplex PCR, and the TCRdb table lists in-frame clones only, not all of them. The sample has approximately 120,000 clones, about 89% seen once; the top ten hold roughly 7%. The CDR3 totals 15 residues. Germline V CDR1 and CDR2: MNHEY, SVGAGI. With 5 bases removed from V and 5 bases from J, the gap between germline ends came to 18 bases. This receptor was obtained from an adult in good health. Here the sequenced sample was peripheral blood, taken on day 0 of AZD1222 vaccination. The chain uses TRBV6-5 and TRBJ2-5; D is perhaps TRBD1 (5 bases). DNA of the CDR3: TGTGCCAGCAGTCCTGACATAGGGGTACTGGAGACCCAGTACTTC. Encoded protein: CASSPDIGVLETQYF.